Following are 21 T cell receptor beta chains from one sample sequenced in a study of cytomegalovirus exposure and HLA in healthy donors. A multiplex PCR was run with 60 Vbeta primers and 13 Jbeta primers. Sequencing was performed with immunoSEQ multiplex PCR; in TCRdb, only in-frame clones are kept and a portion is missing. The specimen's table records around 70,000 clones. Sequencing was performed on PBMCs. These receptors originate from a woman in her 40s in good health and CMV-seropositive.

This rearrangement joins TRBV9 to TRBJ1-5, with 7 nucleotides matching TRBD1. J was trimmed by 6 bases and V by 2 bases; bases with no gene match: 2. Germline V gives CDR1 SGDLS, CDR2 YYNGEE. The CDR3 sequence is 13 residues long. The CDR3 nucleotides are TGTGCCAGCAGCGTCGCAGGGGGTCAGCCCCAGCATTTT. Protein sequence: CASSVAGGQPQHF.

The J gene is TRBJ1-4, the V gene TRBV19; D might be TRBD1 (6 bases). The V end lost 7 bases, the J end lost 5 bases, and 26 bases lay between the germline ends. Looked up from germline, CDR1 is LNHDA and CDR2 is SQIVND (reference sequence). This CDR3 is 18 amino acids long. The CDR3 region is CASKSQGIQLTGNEKLFF. DNA of the CDR3: TGTGCCAGTAAAAGTCAGGGGATACAACTTACCGGAAATGAAAAACTGTTTTTT.

The genes are TRBV7-6 and TRBJ2-3; D is possibly TRBD2 (6 bases). V shed 3 bases and J shed 3 bases, with 16 bases lying between them. This CDR3 has 16 residues. The germline gives CDR1 SGHVS, CDR2 FNYEAQ. The CDR3 reads CASSFLAPEGTDTQYF. DNA of the CDR3: TGTGCCAGCAGCTTCCTAGCGCCCGAGGGAACAGATACGCAGTATTTT.

The chain links TRBV9 to TRBJ2-1; D might be TRBD2 (6 bases). The germline V gene has CDR1 SGDLS and CDR2 YYNGEE. Trimming removed 4 bases at V and 0 bases at J, with 11 bases between. The CDR3 runs 15 residues. This CDR3 is CASSTETSSYNEQFF. The CDR3 DNA sequence: TGTGCCAGCAGCACCGAGACTAGCTCCTACAATGAGCAGTTCTTC.

The CDR3 sequence is CATHGANEQFF. CDR3 sequence (DNA): TGTGCCACCCACGGAGCCAATGAGCAGTTCTTC. V usage is TRBV2 and J usage is TRBJ2-1; no firm D call. Trimming pared 10 bases from V and 6 bases from J, leaving 10 bases between. Looked up from germline, CDR1 is SNHLY and CDR2 is FYNNEI. This CDR3 is built from 11 residues.

The CDR3 region is CASSDPTAGGLSGYTF. The CDR3 coding sequence is TGTGCCAGCAGCGACCCAACAGCAGGGGGACTTTCTGGCTACACCTTC. The V and J genes are TRBV5-4 and TRBJ1-2; 7 nucleotides agree with TRBD1. This CDR3 is built from 16 residues. V dropped 4 bases and J dropped 7; count of bases not matched to a gene: 16. Germline V lookup: CDR1 SGHNT, CDR2 YYREEE (reference sequence). Looking up the rest from reference TRBV5-4 and TRBJ1-2 gives the full variable domain: ETGVTQSPTHLIKTRGQQVTLRCSSQSGHNTVSWYQQALGQGPQFIFQYYREEENGRGNFPPRFSGLQFPNYSSELNVNALELDDSALYLCASSDPTAGGLSGYTFGSGTRLTVV.

The chain combines TRBV19 with TRBJ1-6; weak D call: TRBD1 (5 bases). Trimming removed 8 bases from V and 11 bases from J, with 16 bases in between. This CDR3 is 13 amino acids long. Germline V lookup: CDR1 LNHDA, CDR2 SQIVND (reference sequence). The CDR3 DNA sequence: TGTGCCAGTCTAGGGCAGGGTGGAACACCCCTCCACTTT. Amino acids: CASLGQGGTPLHF.

The gene calls are TRBV6-6 and TRBJ2-2; D gene ambiguous. The V gene lost 6 bases and the J gene lost 6 bases, with 8 bases spanning the gap. Germline loops: CDR1 MNHNY, CDR2 SVGAGI (reference sequence). This CDR3 region has 12 residues. CDR3 loop: CASSPFSGELFF. The CDR3 nucleotides are TGTGCCAGCAGCCCCTTTTCCGGGGAGCTGTTTTTT.

Here the CDR3 reads CASSLRQGWEKLFF. Written as DNA, the CDR3 is TGTGCCAGCAGCTTGCGGCAGGGATGGGAAAAACTGTTTTTT. This rearrangement joins TRBV5-5 to TRBJ1-4; the D gene is possibly TRBD1 (5 bases). V was pared by 1 base and J by 8 bases, with 12 bases between. CDR3 length: 14 amino acids. Germline CDR1 SGHKS, CDR2 YYEKEE (reference sequence).

The chain links TRBV15 to TRBJ1-5; D is uncertain. Trimming removed 0 bases from V and 0 bases from J, with 6 bases in between. This CDR3 is built from 15 residues. Germline V lookup: CDR1 LNHNV, CDR2 YYDKDF (reference sequence). The CDR3 loop reads CATSRESPSNQPQHF. For the CDR3, the DNA is TGTGCCACCAGCAGAGAGAGTCCTAGCAATCAGCCCCAGCATTTT.

The chain links TRBV29-1 to TRBJ2-1; 7 positions agree with TRBD1. After removal of 3 bases from V and 4 bases from J, the junction contained 3 bases not matched to a gene. Germline CDR1 reads SQVTM; CDR2 reads ANQGSEA. The CDR3 has 13 amino acids. The CDR3 coding sequence is TGCAGCGTTGATAGGGGACAGTACAATGAGCAGTTCTTC. Amino acids: CSVDRGQYNEQFF.

The chain joins TRBV19 to TRBJ1-1; D unresolved. The germline gives CDR1 LNHDA, CDR2 SQIVND (reference sequence). Trimming pared 5 bases from V and 4 bases from J, leaving 5 bases between. CDR3 length equals 11 residues. CDR3 residues: CASSFGTEAFF. The CDR3 region has the DNA TGTGCCAGTAGTTTCGGCACTGAAGCTTTCTTT.

The V call is TRBV7-9, the J call TRBJ2-3; possibly TRBD2 for D (5 bases). The V gene lost 3 bases and the J gene lost 0 bases, with 7 bases spanning the gap. Germline values: CDR1 SEHNR, CDR2 FQNEAQ (reference sequence). There are 14 residues in the CDR3. CDR3 DNA: TGTGCCAGCAGCTTGGCGGGTAGCACAGATACGCAGTATTTT. Protein: CASSLAGSTDTQYF. Based on the CDR3 plus reference TRBV7-9 and TRBJ2-3, the full variable domain is DTGVSQNPRHKITKRGQNVTFRCDPISEHNRLYWYRQTLGQGPEFLTYFQNEAQLEKSRLLSDRFSAERPKGSFSTLEIQRTEQGDSAMYLCASSLAGSTDTQYFGPGTRLTVL.

The chain recombines TRBV4-2 with TRBJ2-3, with D possibly matching TRBD1 (5 bases). From germline, CDR1 is LGHNA and CDR2 YNFKEQ. V lost 0 bases to trimming and J lost 2 bases, with 9 bases between them. The CDR3 totals 15 residues. The CDR3 is CASSQDAGHTDTQYF. CDR3 bases: TGTGCCAGCAGCCAAGATGCAGGGCACACAGATACGCAGTATTTT.

The rearrangement uses TRBV28 and TRBJ2-2, with TRBD1 identical over 8 bases. CDR3 length equals 21 residues. CDR1 and CDR2 from the germline V gene are MDHEN and SYDVKM. Losses at the gene ends were 0 bases for V and 4 bases for J; bases not matched to a gene: 19. The CDR3 DNA is TGTGCCAGCAGTTTATGGCTTTGGGTTGTGGGACAGGTCTTGGCCACCGGGGAGCTGTTTTTT. Protein product: CASSLWLWVVGQVLATGELFF.

V and J are TRBV5-8 and TRBJ1-5; 9 positions match TRBD1. This CDR3 has 17 residues. V was pared by 3 bases and J by 4 bases, with 11 bases of the junction left unmatched. Per germline, CDR1 SGHTS and CDR2 YDEGEE. The CDR3 reads CASSSGQGTIRNQPQHF. Written as DNA, the CDR3 is TGTGCCAGCAGCTCTGGACAGGGGACGATTAGGAATCAGCCCCAGCATTTT.

The chain couples TRBV18 to TRBJ1-1; TRBD1 is a possible D gene (5 bases). Trimming stripped 3 bases from V and 4 bases from J, with 18 bases between. This CDR3 region has 16 residues. Germline V gene lookup returns CDR1 KGHSH and CDR2 LQKENI. CDR3 region: CASSPDGFGGVTEAFF. The CDR3 DNA sequence: TGTGCCAGCTCACCGGACGGCTTTGGAGGGGTCACTGAAGCTTTCTTT.

The chain links TRBV2 to TRBJ1-2; a possible D gene is TRBD1 (5 bases). Germline V gene data show CDR1 as SNHLY and CDR2 as FYNNEI. V dropped 2 bases and J dropped 2 bases, with 6 bases sitting between them. The CDR3 has 13 residues. CDR3 residues: CASSESGNYGYTF. The CDR3 region has the DNA TGTGCCAGCAGTGAATCAGGGAACTATGGCTACACCTTC. The entire variable domain, with the rest obtained from reference TRBV2 and TRBJ1-2, is as follows: EPEVTQTPSHQVTQMGQEVILRCVPISNHLYFYWYRQILGQKVEFLVSFYNNEISEKSEIFDDQFSVERPDGSNFTLKIRSTKLEDSAMYFCASSESGNYGYTFGSGTRLTVV.

DNA of the CDR3: TGTGCCACCAGCAGAAAGGGGGATACGGGAGGCTACACCTTC. Its translation is CATSRKGDTGGYTF. The rearrangement uses TRBV15 and TRBJ1-2; possibly TRBD1 for D (6 bases). The CDR3 contains 14 residues. Germline CDR1 and CDR2: LNHNV and YYDKDF (reference sequence). Trimming stripped 2 bases from V and 8 bases from J, with 15 bases between. The entire variable domain, with the rest obtained from reference TRBV15 and TRBJ1-2, is as follows: DAMVIQNPRYQVTQFGKPVTLSCSQTLNHNVMYWYQQKSSQAPKLLFHYYDKDFNNEADTPDNFQSRRPNTSFCFLDIRSPGLGDTAMYLCATSRKGDTGGYTFGSGTRLTVV.

The V gene is TRBV4-1, the J gene TRBJ1-5; the D gene is possibly TRBD1 (6 bases). Germline V CDR1 and CDR2: MGHRA, YSYEKL. V was pared by 4 bases and J by 4 bases, with 8 bases between. There are 13 residues in the CDR3. CDR3 amino acids: CASSPQGNQPQHF. For the CDR3, the DNA is TGCGCCAGCAGCCCCCAGGGGAATCAGCCCCAGCATTTT.

This chain connects TRBV6-4 to TRBJ2-2, with 7 bases fitting TRBD2. From germline, CDR1 is MRHNA and CDR2 SNTAGT. The CDR3 covers 15 residues. Germline trimming cut 5 bases from V and 0 bases from J; bases unmatched to any gene: 3. The CDR3 loop is CASSPGLTNTGELFF. CDR3 DNA sequence: TGTGCCAGCAGTCCGGGACTAACGAACACCGGGGAGCTGTTTTTT.